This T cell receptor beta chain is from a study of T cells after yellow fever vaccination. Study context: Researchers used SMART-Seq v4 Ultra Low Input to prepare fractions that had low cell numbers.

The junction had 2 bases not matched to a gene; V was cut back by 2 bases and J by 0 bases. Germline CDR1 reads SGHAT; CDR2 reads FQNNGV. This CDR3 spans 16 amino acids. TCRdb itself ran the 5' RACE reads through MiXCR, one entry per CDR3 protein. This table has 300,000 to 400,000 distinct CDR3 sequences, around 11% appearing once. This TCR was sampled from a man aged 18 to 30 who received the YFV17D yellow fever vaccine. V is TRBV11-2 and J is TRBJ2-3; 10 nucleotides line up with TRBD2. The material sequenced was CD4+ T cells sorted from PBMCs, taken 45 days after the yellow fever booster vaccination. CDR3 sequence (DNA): TGTGCCAGCAGCTTACTAGCGGGGGCTAGCACAGATACGCAGTATTTT. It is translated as CASSLLAGASTDTQYF.